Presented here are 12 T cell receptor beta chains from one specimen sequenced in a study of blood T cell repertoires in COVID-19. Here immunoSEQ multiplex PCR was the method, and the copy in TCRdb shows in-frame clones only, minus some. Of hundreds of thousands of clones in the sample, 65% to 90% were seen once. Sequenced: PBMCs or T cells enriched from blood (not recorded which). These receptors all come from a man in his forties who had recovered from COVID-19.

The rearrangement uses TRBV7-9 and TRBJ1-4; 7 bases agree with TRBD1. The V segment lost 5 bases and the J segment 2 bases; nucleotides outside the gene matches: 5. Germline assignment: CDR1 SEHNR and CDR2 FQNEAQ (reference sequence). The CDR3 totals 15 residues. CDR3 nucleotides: TGTGCCAGCAGCCCGCCGGGACAGACTAATGAAAAACTGTTTTTT. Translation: CASSPPGQTNEKLFF.

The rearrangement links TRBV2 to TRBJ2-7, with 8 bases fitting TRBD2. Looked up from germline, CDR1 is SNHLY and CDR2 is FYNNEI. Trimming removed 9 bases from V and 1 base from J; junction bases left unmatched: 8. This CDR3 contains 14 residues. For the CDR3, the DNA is TGTGCCAGTCAACCGGGACTAGGGTCCTACGAGCAGTACTTC. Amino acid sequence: CASQPGLGSYEQYF. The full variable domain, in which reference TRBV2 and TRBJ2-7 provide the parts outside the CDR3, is EPEVTQTPSHQVTQMGQEVILRCVPISNHLYFYWYRQILGQKVEFLVSFYNNEISEKSEIFDDQFSVERPDGSNFTLKIRSTKLEDSAMYFCASQPGLGSYEQYFGPGTRLTVT.

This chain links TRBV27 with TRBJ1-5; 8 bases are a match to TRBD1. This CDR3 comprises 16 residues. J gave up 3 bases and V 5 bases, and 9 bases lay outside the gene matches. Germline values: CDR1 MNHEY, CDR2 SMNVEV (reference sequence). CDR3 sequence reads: CASSPRTGWVNQPQHF. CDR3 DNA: TGTGCCAGCAGTCCCAGGACAGGGTGGGTCAATCAGCCCCAGCATTTT.

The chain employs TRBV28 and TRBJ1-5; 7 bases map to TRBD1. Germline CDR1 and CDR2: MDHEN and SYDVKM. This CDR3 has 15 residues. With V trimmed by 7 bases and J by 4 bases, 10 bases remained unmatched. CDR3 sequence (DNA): TGTGCCAGCACCAGCCGGACAGGCCGGAATCAGCCCCAGCATTTT. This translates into CASTSRTGRNQPQHF.

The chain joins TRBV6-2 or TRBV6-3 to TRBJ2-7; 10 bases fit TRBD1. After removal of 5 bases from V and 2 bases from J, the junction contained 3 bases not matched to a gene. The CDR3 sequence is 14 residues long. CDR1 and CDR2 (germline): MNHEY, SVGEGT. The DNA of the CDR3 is TGTGCCAGCAGTGATGGACAGGGGGCCTACGAGCAGTACTTC. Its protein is CASSDGQGAYEQYF.

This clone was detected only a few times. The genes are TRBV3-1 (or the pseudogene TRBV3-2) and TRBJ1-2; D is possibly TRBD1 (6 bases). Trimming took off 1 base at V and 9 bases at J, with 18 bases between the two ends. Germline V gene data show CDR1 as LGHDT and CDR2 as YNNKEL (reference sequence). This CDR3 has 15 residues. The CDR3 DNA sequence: TGTGCCAGCAGCCAAGGCCAGGACAGTCAGACCCGCTACACCTTC. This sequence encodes CASSQGQDSQTRYTF.

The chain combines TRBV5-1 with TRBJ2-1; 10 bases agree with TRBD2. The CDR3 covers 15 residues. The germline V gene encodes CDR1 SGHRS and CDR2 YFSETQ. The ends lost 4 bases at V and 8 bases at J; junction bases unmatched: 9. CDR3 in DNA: TGCGCCAGCAGCCAACAACCTCTAGCGGGGGATGAGCAGTTCTTC. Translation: CASSQQPLAGDEQFF.

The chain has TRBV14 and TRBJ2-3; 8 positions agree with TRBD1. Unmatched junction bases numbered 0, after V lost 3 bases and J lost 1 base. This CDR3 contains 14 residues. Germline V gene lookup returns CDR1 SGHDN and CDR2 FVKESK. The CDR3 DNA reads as TGTGCCAGCAGCCAGGACAGGGGCACAGATACGCAGTATTTT. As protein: CASSQDRGTDTQYF.

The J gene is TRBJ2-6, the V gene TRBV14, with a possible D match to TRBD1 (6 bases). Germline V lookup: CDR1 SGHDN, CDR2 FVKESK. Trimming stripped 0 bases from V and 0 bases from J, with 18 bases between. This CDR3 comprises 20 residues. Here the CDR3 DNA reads TGTGCCAGCAGCCAAGATGTTGTAGGACAGATATACTCTGGGGCCAACGTCCTGACTTTC. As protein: CASSQDVVGQIYSGANVLTF.

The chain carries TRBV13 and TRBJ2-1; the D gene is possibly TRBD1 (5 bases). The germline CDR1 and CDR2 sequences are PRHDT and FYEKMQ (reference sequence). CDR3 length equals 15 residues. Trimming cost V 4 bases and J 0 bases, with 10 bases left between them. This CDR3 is CASSSTERSYNEQFF. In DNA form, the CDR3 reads TGTGCCAGCAGCTCGACAGAGCGCTCCTACAATGAGCAGTTCTTC.

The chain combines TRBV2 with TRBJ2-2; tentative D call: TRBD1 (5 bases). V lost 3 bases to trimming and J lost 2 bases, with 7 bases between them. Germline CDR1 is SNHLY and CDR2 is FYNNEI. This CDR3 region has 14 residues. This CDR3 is CASSEQGNTGELFF. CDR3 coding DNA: TGTGCCAGCAGTGAGCAGGGCAACACCGGGGAGCTGTTTTTT.

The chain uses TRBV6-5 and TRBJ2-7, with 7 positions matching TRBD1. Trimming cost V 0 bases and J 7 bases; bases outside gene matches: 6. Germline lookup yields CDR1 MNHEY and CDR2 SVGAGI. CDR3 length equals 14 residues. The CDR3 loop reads CASSYSTGPGEQYF. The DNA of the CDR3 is TGTGCCAGCAGTTACTCGACAGGGCCGGGGGAGCAGTACTTC.